This entry concerns a single TCR beta chain. Its cognate antigen is unknown. The CDR3 is 17 amino acids. The V gene's germline CDR1 is LGHDT and CDR2 YNNKEL (reference sequence). UMIs were attached via template switching, each with a 6-nucleotide sample barcode. TCRalpha and TCRbeta cDNA went through two nested PCRs of roughly 15 and 9 cycles. TCRdb reprocessed the 5' RACE reads, with one entry per CDR3 protein and no DNA. The table gives 150,000 to 200,000 distinct CDR3 sequences; the top ten clones make up less than 8% of it. This sample is part of a study of monozygotic twins with inflammatory bowel disease. Whole-study results and caveats: Healthy twins shared more clonotypes with others than IBD patients, most markedly active ones. TCRbeta inverse Simpson diversity was decreased in IBD patients versus healthy co-twins.

What was sequenced was blood. V and J are TRBV3-1 and TRBJ1-1. The TCR originated in a human donor with ulcerative colitis or Crohn's disease, or a healthy co-twin of an affected twin (not recorded which). CDR3 residues: CASSQDWASTLNTEAFF.